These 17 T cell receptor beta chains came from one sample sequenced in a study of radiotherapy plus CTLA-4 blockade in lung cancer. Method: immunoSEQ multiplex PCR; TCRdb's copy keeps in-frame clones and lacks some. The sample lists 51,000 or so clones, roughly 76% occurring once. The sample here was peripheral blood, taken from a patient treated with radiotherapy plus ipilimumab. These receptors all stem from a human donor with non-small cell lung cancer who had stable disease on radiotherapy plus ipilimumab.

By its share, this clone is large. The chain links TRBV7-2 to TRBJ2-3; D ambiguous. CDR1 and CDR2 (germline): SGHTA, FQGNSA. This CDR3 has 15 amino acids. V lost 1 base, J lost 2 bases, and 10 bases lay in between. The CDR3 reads CASSLGPYTTDTQYF. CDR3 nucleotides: TGTGCCAGCAGCTTAGGTCCCTACACCACAGATACGCAGTATTTT.

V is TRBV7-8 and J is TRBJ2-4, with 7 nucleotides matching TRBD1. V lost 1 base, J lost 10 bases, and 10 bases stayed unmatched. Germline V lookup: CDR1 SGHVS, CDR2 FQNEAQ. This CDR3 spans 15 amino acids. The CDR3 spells CASSLVGTGVWIQYF. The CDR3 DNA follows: TGTGCCAGCAGCTTAGTGGGCACAGGGGTATGGATTCAGTACTTC.

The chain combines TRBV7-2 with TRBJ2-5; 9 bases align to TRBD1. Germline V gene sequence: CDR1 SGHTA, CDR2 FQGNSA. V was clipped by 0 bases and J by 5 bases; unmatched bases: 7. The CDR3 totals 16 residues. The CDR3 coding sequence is TGTGCCAGCAGCTTAGCTTCACAGGGGGCCCGGGAGACCCAGTACTTC. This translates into CASSLASQGARETQYF.

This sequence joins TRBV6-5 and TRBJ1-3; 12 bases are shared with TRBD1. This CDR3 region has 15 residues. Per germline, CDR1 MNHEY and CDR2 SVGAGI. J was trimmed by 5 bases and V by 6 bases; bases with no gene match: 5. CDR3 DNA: TGTGCCAGCAGAGCCGGGACAGGGGGCCGAAACACCATATATTTT. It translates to CASRAGTGGRNTIYF.

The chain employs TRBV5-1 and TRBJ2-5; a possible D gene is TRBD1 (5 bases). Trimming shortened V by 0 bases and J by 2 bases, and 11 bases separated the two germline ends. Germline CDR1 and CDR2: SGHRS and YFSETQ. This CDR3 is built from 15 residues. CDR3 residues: CASSLGSAGQETQYF. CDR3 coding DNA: TGCGCCAGCAGCTTGGGGTCGGCAGGGCAAGAGACCCAGTACTTC.

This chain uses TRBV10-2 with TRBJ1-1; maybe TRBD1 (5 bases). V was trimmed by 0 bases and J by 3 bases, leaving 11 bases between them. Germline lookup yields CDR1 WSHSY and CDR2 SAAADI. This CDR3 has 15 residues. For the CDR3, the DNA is TGCGCCAGCAGTGAGTCGGGGGGGAGAGACACTGAAGCTTTCTTT. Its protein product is CASSESGGRDTEAFF.

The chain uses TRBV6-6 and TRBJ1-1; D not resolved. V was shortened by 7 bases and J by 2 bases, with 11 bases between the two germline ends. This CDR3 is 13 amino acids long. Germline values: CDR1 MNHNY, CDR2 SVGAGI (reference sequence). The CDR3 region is CASTVSPNTEAFF. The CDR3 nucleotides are TGTGCCAGCACAGTTTCCCCAAACACTGAAGCTTTCTTT.

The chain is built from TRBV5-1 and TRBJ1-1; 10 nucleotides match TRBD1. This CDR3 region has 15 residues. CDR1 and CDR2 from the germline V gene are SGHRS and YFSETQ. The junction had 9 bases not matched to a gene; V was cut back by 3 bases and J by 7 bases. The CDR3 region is CASSSQTGGVGEAFF. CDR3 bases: TGCGCCAGCAGCTCCCAGACAGGGGGCGTGGGTGAAGCTTTCTTT.

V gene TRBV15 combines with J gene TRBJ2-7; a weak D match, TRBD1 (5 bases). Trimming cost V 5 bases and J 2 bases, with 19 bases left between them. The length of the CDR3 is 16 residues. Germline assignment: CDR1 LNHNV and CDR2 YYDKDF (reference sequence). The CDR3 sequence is CATSQSRTIAPYEQYF. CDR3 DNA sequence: TGTGCCACCAGCCAGTCTCGGACAATCGCCCCCTACGAGCAGTACTTC.

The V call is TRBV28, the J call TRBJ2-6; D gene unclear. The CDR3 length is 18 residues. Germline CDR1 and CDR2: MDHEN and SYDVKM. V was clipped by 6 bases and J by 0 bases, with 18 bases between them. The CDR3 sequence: CASRRRRQALSGANVLTF. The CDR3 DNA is TGTGCCAGCAGACGCCGTCGGCAGGCCCTCTCTGGGGCCAACGTCCTGACTTTC.

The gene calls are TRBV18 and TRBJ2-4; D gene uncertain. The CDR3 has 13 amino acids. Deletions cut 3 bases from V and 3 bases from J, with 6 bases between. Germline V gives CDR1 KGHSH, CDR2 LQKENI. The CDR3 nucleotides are TGTGCCAGCTCACCGAGTGACAAAAACATTCAGTACTTC. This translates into CASSPSDKNIQYF.

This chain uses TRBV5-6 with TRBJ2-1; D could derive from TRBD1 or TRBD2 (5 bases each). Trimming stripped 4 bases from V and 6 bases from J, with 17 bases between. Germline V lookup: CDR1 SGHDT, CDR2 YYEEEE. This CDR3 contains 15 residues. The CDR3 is CASSLPGQASNEQFF. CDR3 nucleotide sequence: TGTGCCAGCAGCCTCCCGGGGCAGGCAAGCAATGAGCAGTTCTTC.

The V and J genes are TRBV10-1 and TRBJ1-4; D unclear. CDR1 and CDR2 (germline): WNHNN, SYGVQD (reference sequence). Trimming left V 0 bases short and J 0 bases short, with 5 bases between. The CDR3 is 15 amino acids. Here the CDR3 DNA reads TGCGCCAGCAGTGAGTCCCATGCAACTAATGAAAAACTGTTTTTT. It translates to CASSESHATNEKLFF.

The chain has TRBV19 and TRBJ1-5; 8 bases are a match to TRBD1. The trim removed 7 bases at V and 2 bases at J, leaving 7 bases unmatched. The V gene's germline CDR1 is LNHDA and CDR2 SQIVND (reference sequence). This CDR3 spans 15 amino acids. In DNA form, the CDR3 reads TGTGCCAGTAAGCAGGGGGCTAACGGCAATCAGCCCCAGCATTTT. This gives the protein CASKQGANGNQPQHF. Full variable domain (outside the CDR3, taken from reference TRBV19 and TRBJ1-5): DGGITQSPKYLFRKEGQNVTLSCEQNLNHDAMYWYRQDPGQGLRLIYYSQIVNDFQKGDIAEGYSVSREKKESFPLTVTSAQKNPTAFYLCASKQGANGNQPQHFGDGTRLSIL.

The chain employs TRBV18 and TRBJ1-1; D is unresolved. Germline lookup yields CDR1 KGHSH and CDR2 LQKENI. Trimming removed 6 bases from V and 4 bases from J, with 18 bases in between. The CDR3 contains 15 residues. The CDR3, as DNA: TGTGCCAGCTCTCCTACGGACTCCCCGGGCACTGAAGCTTTCTTT. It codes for CASSPTDSPGTEAFF.

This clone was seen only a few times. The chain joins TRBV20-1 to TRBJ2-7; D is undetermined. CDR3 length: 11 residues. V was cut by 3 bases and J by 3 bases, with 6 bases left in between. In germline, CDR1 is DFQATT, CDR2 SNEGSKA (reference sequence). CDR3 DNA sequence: TGCAGTGCTAGCCGGATCTACGAGCAGTACGTC. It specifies CSASRIYEQYV.

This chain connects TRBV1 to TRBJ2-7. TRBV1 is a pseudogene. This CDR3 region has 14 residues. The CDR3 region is CTSSRNRNSYEQYV. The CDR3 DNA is TGCACCAGCAGCCGGAACCGAAACTCCTACGAGCAGTACGTC.